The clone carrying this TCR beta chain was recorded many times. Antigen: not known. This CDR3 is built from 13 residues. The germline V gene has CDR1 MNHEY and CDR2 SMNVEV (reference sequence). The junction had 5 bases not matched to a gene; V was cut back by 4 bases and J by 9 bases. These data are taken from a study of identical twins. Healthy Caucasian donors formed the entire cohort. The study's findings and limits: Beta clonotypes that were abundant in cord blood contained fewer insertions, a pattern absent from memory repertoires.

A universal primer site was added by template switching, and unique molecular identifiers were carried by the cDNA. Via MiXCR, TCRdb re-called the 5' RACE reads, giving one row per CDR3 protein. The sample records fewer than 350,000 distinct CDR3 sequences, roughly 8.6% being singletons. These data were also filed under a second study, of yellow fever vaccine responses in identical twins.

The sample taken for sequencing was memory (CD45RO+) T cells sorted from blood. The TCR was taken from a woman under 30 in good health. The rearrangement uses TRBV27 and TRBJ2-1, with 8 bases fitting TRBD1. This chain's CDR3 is CASSSDRETEQFF. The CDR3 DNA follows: TGTGCCAGCAGTTCGGACAGGGAGACTGAGCAGTTCTTC.